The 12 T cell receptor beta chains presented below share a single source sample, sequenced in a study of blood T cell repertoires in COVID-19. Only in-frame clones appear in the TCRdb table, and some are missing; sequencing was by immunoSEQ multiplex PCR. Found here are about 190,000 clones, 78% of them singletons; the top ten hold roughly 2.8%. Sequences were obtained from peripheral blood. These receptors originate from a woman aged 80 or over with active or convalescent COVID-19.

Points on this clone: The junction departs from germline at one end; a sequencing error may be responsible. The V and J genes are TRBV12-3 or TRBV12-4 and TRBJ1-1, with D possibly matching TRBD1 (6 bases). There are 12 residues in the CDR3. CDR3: CASSRDWGPIGF. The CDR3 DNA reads TGTGCCAGCAGTAGGGATTGGGGGCCCATTGGCTTT.

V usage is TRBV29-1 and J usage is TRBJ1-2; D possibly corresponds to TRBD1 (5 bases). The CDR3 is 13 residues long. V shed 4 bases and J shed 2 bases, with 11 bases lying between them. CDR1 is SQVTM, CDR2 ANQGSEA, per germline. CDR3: CSVVTGINYGYTF. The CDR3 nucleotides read TGCAGCGTTGTAACAGGAATAAACTATGGCTACACCTTC.

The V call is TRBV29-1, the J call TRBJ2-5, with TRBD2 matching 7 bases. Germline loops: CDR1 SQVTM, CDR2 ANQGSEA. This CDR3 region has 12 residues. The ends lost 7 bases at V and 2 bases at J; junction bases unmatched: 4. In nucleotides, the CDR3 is TGCAGCGCCGCGGGGGAACAAGAGACCCAGTACTTC. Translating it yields CSAAGEQETQYF.

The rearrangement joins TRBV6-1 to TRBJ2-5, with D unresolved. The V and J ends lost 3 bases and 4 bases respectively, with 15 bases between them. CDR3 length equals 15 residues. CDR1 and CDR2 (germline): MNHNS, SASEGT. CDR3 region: CASSDSRVHGETQYF. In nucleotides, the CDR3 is TGTGCCAGCAGTGATTCCCGGGTTCACGGAGAGACCCAGTACTTC.

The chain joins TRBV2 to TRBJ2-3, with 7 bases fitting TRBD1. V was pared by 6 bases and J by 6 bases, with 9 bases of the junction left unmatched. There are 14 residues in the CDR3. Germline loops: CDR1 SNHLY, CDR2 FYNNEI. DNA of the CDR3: TGTGCCAGCAGAGGGGGCGCCGTGGGGGATACGCAGTATTTT. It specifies CASRGGAVGDTQYF.

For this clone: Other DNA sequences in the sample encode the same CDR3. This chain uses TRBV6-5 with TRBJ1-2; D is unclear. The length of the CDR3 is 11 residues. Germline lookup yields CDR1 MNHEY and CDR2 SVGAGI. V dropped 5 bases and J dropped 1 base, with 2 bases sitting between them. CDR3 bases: TGTGCCAGCAGTCATAACTATGGCTACACCTTC. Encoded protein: CASSHNYGYTF.

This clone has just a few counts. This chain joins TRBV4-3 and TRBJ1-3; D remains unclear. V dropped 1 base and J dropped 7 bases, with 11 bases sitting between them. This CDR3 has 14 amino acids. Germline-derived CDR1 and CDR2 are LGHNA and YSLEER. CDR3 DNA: TGCGCCAGCAGCCAAGGGAGGGTCGGTAACACCATATATTTT. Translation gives CASSQGRVGNTIYF.

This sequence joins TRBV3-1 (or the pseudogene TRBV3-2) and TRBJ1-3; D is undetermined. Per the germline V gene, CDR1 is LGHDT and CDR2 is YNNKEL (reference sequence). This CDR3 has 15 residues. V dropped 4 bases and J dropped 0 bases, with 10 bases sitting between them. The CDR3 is CASSLRGDSGNTIYF. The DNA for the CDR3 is TGTGCCAGCAGCCTACGGGGAGACTCTGGAAACACCATATATTTT.

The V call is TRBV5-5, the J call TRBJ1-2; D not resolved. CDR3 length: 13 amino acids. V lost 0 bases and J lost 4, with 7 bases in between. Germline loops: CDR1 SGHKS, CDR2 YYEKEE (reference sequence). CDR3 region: CASSLGGSYGYTF. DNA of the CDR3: TGTGCCAGCAGCTTGGGAGGGTCCTATGGCTACACCTTC.

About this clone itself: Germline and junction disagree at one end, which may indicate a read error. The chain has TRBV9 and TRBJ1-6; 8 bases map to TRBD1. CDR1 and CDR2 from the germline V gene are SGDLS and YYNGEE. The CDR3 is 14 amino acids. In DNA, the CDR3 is TGTGCCAGCAGCAACCGGGACAGGCCTCCCAATTCCGACTTT. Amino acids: CASSNRDRPPNSDF.

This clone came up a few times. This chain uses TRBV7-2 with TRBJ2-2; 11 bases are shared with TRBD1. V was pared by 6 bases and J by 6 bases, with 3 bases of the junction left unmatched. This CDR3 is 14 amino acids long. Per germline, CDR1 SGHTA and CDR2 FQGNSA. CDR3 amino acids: CASRKGQGAGELFF. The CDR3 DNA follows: TGTGCCAGCAGAAAGGGACAGGGGGCCGGGGAGCTGTTTTTT.

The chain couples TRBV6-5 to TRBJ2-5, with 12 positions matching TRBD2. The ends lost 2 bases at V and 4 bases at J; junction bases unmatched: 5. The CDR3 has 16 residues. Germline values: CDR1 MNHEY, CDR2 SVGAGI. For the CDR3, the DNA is TGTGCCAGCAGTTACCCTAGCGGGGGGGGTCTAGAGACCCAGTACTTC. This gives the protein CASSYPSGGGLETQYF.